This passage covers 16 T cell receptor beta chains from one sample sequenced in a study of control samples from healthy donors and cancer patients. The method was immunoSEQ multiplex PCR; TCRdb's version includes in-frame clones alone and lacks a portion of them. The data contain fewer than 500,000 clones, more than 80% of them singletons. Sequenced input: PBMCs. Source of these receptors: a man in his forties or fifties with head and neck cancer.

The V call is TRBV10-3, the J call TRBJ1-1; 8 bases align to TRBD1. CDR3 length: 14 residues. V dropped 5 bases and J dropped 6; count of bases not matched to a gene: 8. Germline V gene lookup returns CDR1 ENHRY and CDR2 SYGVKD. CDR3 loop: CAISPAQGGPEAFF. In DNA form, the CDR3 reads TGTGCCATCAGTCCAGCACAGGGGGGACCTGAAGCTTTCTTT.

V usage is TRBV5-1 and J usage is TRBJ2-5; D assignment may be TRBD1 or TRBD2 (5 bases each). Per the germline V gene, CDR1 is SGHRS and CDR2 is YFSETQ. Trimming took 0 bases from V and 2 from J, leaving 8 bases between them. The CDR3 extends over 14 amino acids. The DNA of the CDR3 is TGCGCCAGCAGCTTGGGGGACGGGCAAGAGACCCAGTACTTC. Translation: CASSLGDGQETQYF.

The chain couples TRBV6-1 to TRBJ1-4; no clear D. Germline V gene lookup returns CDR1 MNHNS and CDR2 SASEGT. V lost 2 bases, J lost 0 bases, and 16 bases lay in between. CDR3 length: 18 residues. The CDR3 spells CASSEFHPRLATNEKLFF. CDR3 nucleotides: TGTGCCAGCAGTGAATTCCATCCCCGACTTGCAACTAATGAAAAACTGTTTTTT.

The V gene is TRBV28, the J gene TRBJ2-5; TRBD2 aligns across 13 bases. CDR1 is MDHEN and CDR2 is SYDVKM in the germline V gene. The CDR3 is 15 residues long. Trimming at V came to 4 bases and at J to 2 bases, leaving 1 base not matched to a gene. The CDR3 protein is CASSSGLAGQETQYF. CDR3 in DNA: TGTGCCAGCAGTTCGGGACTAGCGGGGCAAGAGACCCAGTACTTC.

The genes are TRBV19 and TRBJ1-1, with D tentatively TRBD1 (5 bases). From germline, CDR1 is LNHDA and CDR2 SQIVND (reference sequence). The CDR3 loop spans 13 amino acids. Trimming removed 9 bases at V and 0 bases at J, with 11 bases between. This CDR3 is CASKQVLNTEAFF. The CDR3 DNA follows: TGTGCCAGCAAACAGGTGTTGAACACTGAAGCTTTCTTT.

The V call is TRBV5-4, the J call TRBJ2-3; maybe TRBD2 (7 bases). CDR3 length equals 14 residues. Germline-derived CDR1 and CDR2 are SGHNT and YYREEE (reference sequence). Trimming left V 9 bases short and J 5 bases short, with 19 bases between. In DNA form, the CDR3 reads TGTGCCACCTTTAAAGGGGGGGGCAGAGATACGCAGTATTTT. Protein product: CATFKGGGRDTQYF.

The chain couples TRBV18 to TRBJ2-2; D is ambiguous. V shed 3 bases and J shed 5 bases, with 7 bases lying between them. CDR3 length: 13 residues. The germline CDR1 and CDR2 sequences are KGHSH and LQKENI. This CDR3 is CASSPDRTGELFF. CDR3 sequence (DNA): TGTGCCAGCTCACCTGATAGGACCGGGGAGCTGTTTTTT.

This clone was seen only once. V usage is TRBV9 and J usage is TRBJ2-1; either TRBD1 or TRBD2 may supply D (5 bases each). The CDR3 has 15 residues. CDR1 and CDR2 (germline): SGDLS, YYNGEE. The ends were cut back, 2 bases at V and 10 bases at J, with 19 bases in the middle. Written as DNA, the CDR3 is TGTGCCAGCAGCGTGGAGGCCGGGAACTCAGGGGAGCAGTTCTTC. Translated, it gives CASSVEAGNSGEQFF. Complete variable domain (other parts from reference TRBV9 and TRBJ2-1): DSGVTQTPKHLITATGQRVTLRCSPRSGDLSVYWYQQSLDQGLQFLIQYYNGEERAKGNILERFSAQQFPDLHSELNLSSLELGDSALYFCASSVEAGNSGEQFFGPGTRLTVL.

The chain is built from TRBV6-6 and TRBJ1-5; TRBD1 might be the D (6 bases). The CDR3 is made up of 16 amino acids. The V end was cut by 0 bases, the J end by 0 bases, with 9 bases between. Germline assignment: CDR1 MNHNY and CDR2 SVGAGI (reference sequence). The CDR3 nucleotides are TGTGCCAGCAGTTACTCGACAGGCGTTAGCAATCAGCCCCAGCATTTT. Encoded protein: CASSYSTGVSNQPQHF.

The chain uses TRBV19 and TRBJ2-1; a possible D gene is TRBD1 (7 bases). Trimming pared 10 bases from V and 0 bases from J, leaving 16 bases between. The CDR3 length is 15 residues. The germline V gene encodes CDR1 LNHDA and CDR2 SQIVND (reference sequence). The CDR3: CATTGPGSSYNEQFF. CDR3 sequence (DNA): TGTGCCACGACAGGGCCCGGGAGCTCCTACAATGAGCAGTTCTTC.

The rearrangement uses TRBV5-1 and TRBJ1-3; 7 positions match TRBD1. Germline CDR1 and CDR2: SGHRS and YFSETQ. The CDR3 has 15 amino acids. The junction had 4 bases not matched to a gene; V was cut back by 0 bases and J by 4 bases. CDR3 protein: CASSLVRGSGNTIYF. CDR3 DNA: TGCGCCAGCAGCTTGGTCAGGGGGTCAGGAAACACCATATATTTT. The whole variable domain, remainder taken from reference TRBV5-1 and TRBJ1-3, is KAGVTQTPRYLIKTRGQQVTLSCSPISGHRSVSWYQQTPGQGLQFLFEYFSETQRNKGNFPGRFSGRQFSNSRSEMNVSTLELGDSALYLCASSLVRGSGNTIYFGEGSWLTVV.

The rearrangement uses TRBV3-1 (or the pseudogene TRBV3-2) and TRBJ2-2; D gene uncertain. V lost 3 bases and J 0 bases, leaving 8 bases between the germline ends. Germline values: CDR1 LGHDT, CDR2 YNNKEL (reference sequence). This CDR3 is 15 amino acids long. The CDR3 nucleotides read TGTGCCAGCAGCCAGTGGCGGACGAACACCGGGGAGCTGTTTTTT. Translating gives CASSQWRTNTGELFF.

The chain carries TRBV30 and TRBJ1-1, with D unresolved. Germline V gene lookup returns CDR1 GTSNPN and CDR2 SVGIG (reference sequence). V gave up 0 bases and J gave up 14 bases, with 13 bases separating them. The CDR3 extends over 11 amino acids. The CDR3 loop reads CAWSVRVEAFF. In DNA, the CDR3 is TGTGCCTGGAGTGTGAGGGTGGAGGCCTTCTTT.

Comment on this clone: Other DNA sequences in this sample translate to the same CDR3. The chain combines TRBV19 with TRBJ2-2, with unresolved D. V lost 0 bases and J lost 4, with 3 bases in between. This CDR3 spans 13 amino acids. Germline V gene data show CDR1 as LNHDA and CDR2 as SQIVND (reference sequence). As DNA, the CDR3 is TGTGCCAGTAGTATAGATGGCACCGGGGAGCTGTTTTTT. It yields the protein CASSIDGTGELFF.

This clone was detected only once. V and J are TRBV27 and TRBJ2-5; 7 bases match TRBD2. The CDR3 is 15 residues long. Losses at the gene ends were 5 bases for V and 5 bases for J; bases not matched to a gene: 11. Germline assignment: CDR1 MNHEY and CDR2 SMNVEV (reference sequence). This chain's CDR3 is CASSPQSIGGETQYF. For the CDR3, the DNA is TGTGCCAGCAGTCCACAGTCTATCGGGGGGGAGACCCAGTACTTC.

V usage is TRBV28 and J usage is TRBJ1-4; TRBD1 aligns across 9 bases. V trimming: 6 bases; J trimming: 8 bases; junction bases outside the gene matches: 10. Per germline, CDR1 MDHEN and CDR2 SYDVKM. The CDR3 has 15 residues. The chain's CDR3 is CASSPTGQGEEKLFF. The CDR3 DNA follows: TGTGCCAGCAGCCCGACGGGACAGGGAGAAGAAAAACTGTTTTTT.